Shown below are 23 T cell receptor beta chains from a single sample sequenced in a study of control samples from healthy donors and cancer patients. Libraries were prepared by immunoSEQ multiplex PCR; TCRdb keeps only in-frame clonotypes and omits some of them. Altogether 100,000 or so clones are present, approximately 84% being singletons, with the ten largest covering under 20%. The specimen was blood. The receptors stem from a woman aged 45 to 65 in good health.

The genes are TRBV7-6 and TRBJ2-1, with D possibly matching TRBD1 (7 bases). The CDR3 is made up of 17 amino acids. Germline lookup yields CDR1 SGHVS and CDR2 FNYEAQ. Trimming took off 2 bases at V and 0 bases at J, with 14 bases between the two ends. CDR3 DNA sequence: TGTGCCAGCAGCTTATTAGACAGGGACTTCTCCTACAATGAGCAGTTCTTC. This gives the protein CASSLLDRDFSYNEQFF.

The rearrangement links TRBV7-9 to TRBJ1-3, with D possibly matching TRBD1 (5 bases). Between the trimmed V and J ends, which lost 5 bases and 0 bases, there was a span of 11 bases. This CDR3 is 15 amino acids long. CDR1 SEHNR and CDR2 FQNEAQ come from the germline V gene (reference sequence). The CDR3 coding sequence is TGTGCCAGCAGCCGAGCGGGGGGCTCTGGAAACACCATATATTTT. Translation: CASSRAGGSGNTIYF.

The chain couples TRBV27 to TRBJ2-4; 10 bases fit TRBD1. Germline values: CDR1 MNHEY, CDR2 SMNVEV (reference sequence). The J segment lost 7 bases and the V segment lost 5 bases, leaving 11 bases of the junction unmatched. The CDR3 has 16 amino acids. CDR3 nucleotide sequence: TGTGCCAGCAGTCGCCAACGACAGGGGGCAGGCAACATTCAGTACTTC. This gives the protein CASSRQRQGAGNIQYF.

CDR3 DNA sequence: TGTGCCAGCAGCTTCCCCCGGGGTGACCCTCGGATCTACGAGCAGTACGTC. Protein: CASSFPRGDPRIYEQYV. The chain has TRBV7-9 and TRBJ2-7, with D possibly TRBD2 on 5 matching bases. The germline V and J ends were trimmed by 3 bases and 3 bases, with 21 bases remaining between them. This CDR3 comprises 17 residues. Per germline, CDR1 SEHNR and CDR2 FQNEAQ (reference sequence).

The CDR3 region is CASSAGQGASGYTF. The CDR3 DNA is TGTGCCAGCAGCGCAGGACAGGGGGCTTCTGGCTACACCTTC. The gene calls are TRBV7-2 and TRBJ1-2; TRBD1 agrees at 11 bases. The CDR3 runs 14 residues. Germline V gene data show CDR1 as SGHTA and CDR2 as FQGNSA. Germline trimming cut 5 bases from V and 7 bases from J; bases unmatched to any gene: 6.

This rearrangement joins TRBV30 to TRBJ2-7, with a weak D call TRBD1 (6 bases). Per the germline V gene, CDR1 is GTSNPN and CDR2 is SVGIG (reference sequence). The CDR3 sequence is 13 residues long. Trimming removed 0 bases from V and 12 bases from J, with 18 bases in between. In DNA, the CDR3 is TGTGCCTGGAGTGTAAGGGCAGGGCGAGGGGGGTACTTC. Translation: CAWSVRAGRGGYF.

The CDR3 protein is CASSLTEGRTYEQYV. CDR3 in DNA: TGTGCCAGCAGCTTGACGGAGGGCAGGACCTACGAGCAGTACGTC. V gene TRBV7-6 combines with J gene TRBJ2-7, with D possibly being TRBD2 (6 bases). Germline CDR1 SGHVS, CDR2 FNYEAQ. CDR3 length: 15 amino acids. Trimming stripped 3 bases from V and 2 bases from J, with 14 bases between.

The chain carries TRBV18 and TRBJ1-2; the D is unclear. The CDR3 length is 13 residues. Germline lookup yields CDR1 KGHSH and CDR2 LQKENI. V was trimmed by 3 bases and J by 5 bases, leaving 10 bases between them. The CDR3 here is CASSPENGYGYTF. The CDR3 DNA follows: TGTGCCAGCTCACCGGAGAACGGATATGGCTACACCTTC.

The chain recombines TRBV5-6 with TRBJ2-6; no reliable D call. Germline CDR1 and CDR2: SGHDT and YYEEEE. The CDR3 spans 14 residues. Trimming shortened V by 3 bases and J by 1 base, and 5 bases separated the two germline ends. The CDR3 DNA reads TGTGCCAGCAGCTGGGAATCTGGGGCCAACGTCCTGACTTTC. Translating it yields CASSWESGANVLTF.

This chain uses TRBV28 with TRBJ2-1; tentative D call: TRBD2 (5 bases). The ends were cut back, 5 bases at V and 0 bases at J, with 8 bases in the middle. The CDR3 spans 14 residues. Germline CDR1 and CDR2: MDHEN and SYDVKM. CDR3 nucleotides: TGTGCCAGCAGTCGGACTTTCTCCTACAATGAGCAGTTCTTC. It yields the protein CASSRTFSYNEQFF.

The V and J genes are TRBV12-3 or TRBV12-4 and TRBJ1-2; D is ambiguous. The V and J ends lost 2 bases and 6 bases respectively, with 7 bases between them. This CDR3 has 12 amino acids. The CDR3 protein is CASSLYWDGYTF. DNA for the CDR3: TGTGCCAGCAGTTTATACTGGGATGGCTACACCTTC.

The CDR3, as DNA: TGTGCCAGCAGGAGACTGTTAAACACTGAAGCTTTCTTT. This codes for CASRRLLNTEAFF. The chain joins TRBV7-9 to TRBJ1-1, with unresolved D. The CDR3 runs to 13 residues. The V end was cut by 6 bases, the J end by 2 bases, with 10 bases between. Looked up from germline, CDR1 is SEHNR and CDR2 is FQNEAQ (reference sequence). The variable domain in full, with the rest retrieved from reference TRBV7-9 and TRBJ1-1, is DTGVSQNPRHKITKRGQNVTFRCDPISEHNRLYWYRQTLGQGPEFLTYFQNEAQLEKSRLLSDRFSAERPKGSFSTLEIQRTEQGDSAMYLCASRRLLNTEAFFGQGTRLTVV.

The CDR3 reads CASSLVGVQNTEAFF. The CDR3 DNA sequence: TGTGCCAGCAGCTTGGTAGGGGTCCAAAACACTGAAGCTTTCTTT. The chain employs TRBV7-3 and TRBJ1-1, with D tentatively TRBD1 (5 bases). This CDR3 region has 15 residues. In germline, CDR1 is SGHTA, CDR2 FQGTGA. V was shortened by 3 bases and J by 2 bases, with 13 bases between the two germline ends.

On this clone: Other nucleotide sequences from this sample produce the same CDR3. This sequence joins TRBV7-9 and TRBJ1-5; 9 nucleotides agree with TRBD1. The CDR3 has 14 residues. Losses at the gene ends were 4 bases for V and 5 bases for J; bases not matched to a gene: 3. The germline CDR1 and CDR2 sequences are SEHNR and FQNEAQ (reference sequence). CDR3 DNA sequence: TGTGCCAGCAGCTCGACAGGGGGTTATCAGCCCCAGCATTTT. Amino acids: CASSSTGGYQPQHF.

This sequence joins TRBV1 and TRBJ2-3. TRBV1 is shown as a pseudogene. The CDR3 covers 16 residues. This CDR3 is CTSSRDLGGCTDTQYF. CDR3 bases: TGCACCAGCAGCCGAGACCTAGGGGGGTGCACAGATACGCAGTATTTT.

This clone was picked up one time. V usage is TRBV11-3 and J usage is TRBJ1-1, with D unclear. The CDR3 is made up of 13 amino acids. V was clipped by 5 bases and J by 2 bases, with 9 bases between them. Germline V gene lookup returns CDR1 SGHNT and CDR2 YENEEA. CDR3 sequence: CASSRDRNTEAFF. The CDR3 DNA follows: TGTGCCAGCAGCCGCGACCGCAACACTGAAGCTTTCTTT.

V gene TRBV3-1 (or the pseudogene TRBV3-2) combines with J gene TRBJ2-3; TRBD2 matches 12 bases. The V segment lost 3 bases and the J segment 1 base; nucleotides outside the gene matches: 2. The CDR3 contains 16 residues. Germline V gene lookup returns CDR1 LGHDT and CDR2 YNNKEL (reference sequence). The CDR3 DNA follows: TGTGCCAGCAGCCAGCGACTAGCGGGGGGCACAGATACGCAGTATTTT. This sequence encodes CASSQRLAGGTDTQYF.

The chain employs TRBV27 and TRBJ1-1, with no clear D. This CDR3 contains 17 residues. The V and J ends lost 5 bases and 3 bases respectively, with 22 bases between them. CDR1 is MNHEY and CDR2 is SMNVEV in the germline V gene (reference sequence). The CDR3 bases are TGTGCCAGCAGTGTAACTGGGAGAACGAGAGGCCACACTGAAGCTTTCTTT. Encoded protein: CASSVTGRTRGHTEAFF.

The chain uses TRBV6-5 and TRBJ2-2; a weak D match, TRBD2 (5 bases). V lost 0 bases, J lost 7 bases, and 12 bases lay in between. The CDR3 covers 15 residues. Looked up from germline, CDR1 is MNHEY and CDR2 is SVGAGI. The CDR3 sequence: CASSYSRWAGGELFF. The CDR3 DNA is TGTGCCAGCAGTTACTCTCGTTGGGCGGGCGGGGAGCTGTTTTTT.

This sequence joins TRBV18 and TRBJ1-1; D is uncertain. With 3 bases removed from V and 2 bases from J, the gap between germline ends came to 7 bases. Germline V gives CDR1 KGHSH, CDR2 LQKENI. The CDR3 has 13 residues. In DNA form, the CDR3 reads TGTGCCAGCTCACCGGCACAAAACACTGAAGCTTTCTTT. It specifies CASSPAQNTEAFF. Full variable domain (missing parts from reference TRBV18 and TRBJ1-1): NAGVMQNPRHLVRRRGQEARLRCSPMKGHSHVYWYRQLPEEGLKFMVYLQKENIIDESGMPKERFSAEFPKEGPSILRIQQVVRGDSAAYFCASSPAQNTEAFFGQGTRLTVV.

V gene TRBV9 combines with J gene TRBJ2-6; no reliable D call. Germline V gene data show CDR1 as SGDLS and CDR2 as YYNGEE. This CDR3 is 17 amino acids long. Deletions cut 1 base from V and 0 bases from J, with 11 bases between. CDR3 loop: CASSVSRSSSGANVLTF. CDR3 nucleotide sequence: TGTGCCAGCAGCGTAAGCAGGTCGAGCTCTGGGGCCAACGTCCTGACTTTC.

CDR3 DNA: TGTGCCAGCAGTGAAGCGCGGTTAAGTCGATCCGGGACTAGCGGGGTTGATACCTACAATGAGCAGTTCTTC. Translated: CASSEARLSRSGTSGVDTYNEQFF. This rearrangement joins TRBV6-1 to TRBJ2-1; 13 bases line up with TRBD2. In germline, CDR1 is MNHNS, CDR2 SASEGT. This CDR3 contains 24 residues. V lost 0 bases to trimming and J lost 2 bases; unmatched junction nucleotides: 22.

The rearrangement uses TRBV3-1 (or the pseudogene TRBV3-2) and TRBJ2-1, with 7 bases lining up with TRBD2. The CDR3 consists of 12 residues. Looked up from germline, CDR1 is LGHDT and CDR2 is YNNKEL (reference sequence). The V segment lost 4 bases and the J segment 7 bases; nucleotides outside the gene matches: 1. The CDR3 spells CASSRGGNEQFF. DNA of the CDR3: TGTGCCAGCAGCCGCGGGGGAAATGAGCAGTTCTTC.